These 26 T cell receptor beta chains share one sample of origin, sequenced in a study of tumor and adjacent non-tumor tissue in lung cancer. No cell sorting was done before RNA was extracted from the tissue. The normal lung tissue was taken more than 3 cm from the tumor edge. A modified ARM-PCR protocol with three rounds of nested PCR amplified TCRbeta. TCRdb passed the multiplex PCR reads through MiXCR, listing each CDR3 protein once. This sample has 60,000 to 80,000 distinct CDR3 sequences, with nearly 70% found just once. The specimen was distant non-tumor lung tissue. These TCRs come from a woman aged 50 to 60 with non-small cell lung cancer.

Regarding this clonotype: Relative to the germline gene, one junction end is altered; a read error may explain this. This chain uses TRBV6-6 with TRBJ1-5; TRBD1 matches 9 bases. This CDR3 comprises 15 residues. Germline CDR1 and CDR2: MNHNY and SVGAGI (reference sequence). The CDR3 reads CASSYSIRDREPQHF. In DNA form, the CDR3 reads TGTGCCAGTAGTTACTCGATCAGGGACAGGGAGCCCCAGCATTTT.

On this clonotype itself: Being one base from a much bigger clone, this may be a read error. The CDR3 DNA reads TGTGCCAGCAGTTCCGGACTGGGAGGTACTAGCGACTACAATGAGCAGTTCTTC. It specifies CASSSGLGGTSDYNEQFF. The V call is TRBV6-1, the J call TRBJ2-1, with TRBD2 identical over 7 bases. The CDR3 has 18 residues. Germline CDR1 MNHNS, CDR2 SASEGT. V trimming: 5 bases; J trimming: 3 bases; junction bases outside the gene matches: 16.

On this clonotype: An end of the junction differs from the germline gene, which may be a read error. The chain carries TRBV20-1 and TRBJ2-7, with D uncertain. The CDR3 runs to 15 residues. Germline V CDR1 and CDR2: DFQATT, SNEGSKA (reference sequence). The CDR3 is CSAKGPRFPSCEQYF. DNA for the CDR3: TGCAGTGCTAAAGGGCCTAGGTTCCCCTCCTGCGAGCAGTACTTC.

Regarding this clonotype: A much larger clone lies a single base off, so this may be a read error. The chain joins TRBV4-2 to TRBJ1-1; a possible D gene is TRBD1 (6 bases). Trimming left V 4 bases short and J 4 bases short, with 16 bases between. This CDR3 is 15 amino acids long. CDR1 is LGHNA and CDR2 is YNFKEQ in the germline V gene. DNA of the CDR3: TGTGCCAGCAGCCGAGCGGGGGGCATGGGCACTGAAGCTTTCTTT. Translating it yields CASSRAGGMGTEAFF.

This sequence joins TRBV7-2 and TRBJ2-7, with D perhaps TRBD1 or TRBD2 (5 bases each). This CDR3 has 14 residues. In germline, CDR1 is SGHTA, CDR2 FQGNSA. V was cut by 2 bases and J by 5 bases, with 13 bases left in between. CDR3 loop: CASSLIGTRNEQYF. The CDR3 DNA reads as TGTGCCAGCAGCTTAATCGGGACGAGGAACGAGCAGTACTTC.

As for this clonotype: A much more abundant neighbour one base away suggests this may be a read error. The rearrangement links TRBV20-1 to TRBJ1-4; no firm D call. There are 12 residues in the CDR3. Germline values: CDR1 DFQATT, CDR2 SNEGSKA (reference sequence). CDR3 loop: CSVPASNEKLFF. The CDR3, as DNA: TGCAGCGTTCCTGCATCTAATGAAAAACTGTTTTTT.

Notes on this clonotype: A much larger clone differs by one base, so this may be a read error. The gene calls are TRBV5-1 and TRBJ2-6; 8 bases align to TRBD1. Germline CDR1 and CDR2: SGHRS and YFSETQ. The CDR3 contains 17 residues. CDR3 protein: CASRPGTGSSGANVMTF. The CDR3 bases are TGCGCCAGCAGGCCCGGGACAGGCTCCTCTGGGGCCAACGTCATGACTTTC.

Points on this clonotype: Sequence at one end of the junction differs from germline and may be a read error. The V gene is TRBV6-6, the J gene TRBJ2-1; a possible D gene is TRBD2 (6 bases). From germline, CDR1 is MNHNY and CDR2 SVGAGI (reference sequence). The CDR3 is made up of 16 amino acids. CDR3 protein: CASSLGRVTGENEQFF. In nucleotides, the CDR3 is TGTGCTAGCAGCTTAGGAAGAGTAACGGGAGAGAATGAGCAGTTCTTC.

This clonotype occurred once. A read error may produce the germline difference seen at one junction end. The V call is TRBV12-3 or TRBV12-4, the J call TRBJ2-1, with D unresolved. CDR3 length: 14 amino acids. The CDR3 sequence: CVSTSTREVNEQFF. The CDR3 coding sequence is TGTGTCAGCACTTCGACAAGGGAAGTTAATGAGCAGTTCTTC.

In regard to this clonotype: A clone one base away is much larger, so this may be a read error. The chain uses TRBV6-2 or TRBV6-3 and TRBJ2-2; TRBD1 matches at 8 bases. The CDR3 length is 17 residues. The germline gives CDR1 MNHEY, CDR2 SVGEGT. This CDR3 is CASSYPQTGANTGEQFF. DNA of the CDR3: TGTGCCAGCAGTTACCCCCAGACAGGGGCGAACACCGGGGAGCAGTTTTTT.

A word on this clonotype: At one end, the junction sequence differs from germline, possibly due to a read error. The V gene is TRBV24-1, the J gene TRBJ2-7; no firm D call. The CDR3 length is 16 residues. From germline, CDR1 is KGHDR and CDR2 SFDVKD. Written as DNA, the CDR3 is TGTGCCGCCAGTGACTCGCGAGATGGGAAGTGGTACGAGCAATACTTC. It codes for CAASDSRDGKWYEQYF.

Note on this clonotype: It is likely a read error, because the conserved phenylalanine at the end of the CDR3 is missing. The chain employs TRBV11-1 and TRBJ2-1; no firm D call. The germline V gene encodes CDR1 SGHAT and CDR2 FQDESV (reference sequence). This CDR3 comprises 13 residues. CDR3 region: CARSIPPLDEQFL. In nucleotides, the CDR3 is TGTGCCCGCAGCATACCTCCGCTGGATGAGCAGTTCCTC.

In its sample, this clonotype was seen once. One junction end disagrees with the germline gene, perhaps due to a read error. This chain connects TRBV6-2 or TRBV6-3 to TRBJ1-2; TRBD1 matches 7 bases. This CDR3 has 14 amino acids. The germline CDR1 and CDR2 sequences are MNHEY and SVGEGT. The CDR3 protein is CASSRAQGQDGYTF. DNA of the CDR3: TGTGCCAGCAGCCGCGCACAGGGGCAGGACGGCTATACCTTC.

The chain joins TRBV20-1 to TRBJ1-3; D ambiguous. In germline, CDR1 is DFQATT, CDR2 SNEGSKA (reference sequence). The CDR3 totals 15 residues. Trimming stripped 3 bases from V and 4 bases from J, with 16 bases between. As DNA, the CDR3 is TGCAGTGCTAGCGCAGTGGCTGTGTCCGGAAACACCATATATTTT. Translating it yields CSASAVAVSGNTIYF.

With respect to this clonotype: One end of the junction is discordant with germline, which a read error may explain. V gene TRBV20-1 combines with J gene TRBJ1-5; no definite D call. The CDR3 length is 15 residues. CDR1 DFQATT and CDR2 SNEGSKA come from the germline V gene (reference sequence). The CDR3 DNA is TGCACTGCTAGAGACCAGCGGCATGGTTTTCAGCCCCAGCATTTT. Protein sequence: CTARDQRHGFQPQHF.

As for this clonotype: This may be a read error: a much more frequent sequence differs by one nucleotide. This sequence joins TRBV6-1 and TRBJ2-1; 10 bases agree with TRBD1. The CDR3 is 14 residues long. V shed 7 bases, J shed 5 bases, and the junction held 5 bases outside the gene matches. Looked up from germline, CDR1 is MNHNS and CDR2 is SASEGT. Written as DNA, the CDR3 is TGTGCCAGCAATTGGACAGGGGGTAACAATGAGCAGTTCTTC. This gives the protein CASNWTGGNNEQFF.

This clonotype turned up a few times. Relative to the germline gene, one junction end is altered; a read error may explain this. This chain connects TRBV13 to TRBJ2-7, with D tentatively TRBD1 (6 bases). This CDR3 has 13 residues. The germline V gene encodes CDR1 PRHDT and CDR2 FYEKMQ (reference sequence). This chain's CDR3 is CVSSLNRAYEQYF. CDR3 nucleotides: TGTGTCAGCAGCTTAAACAGGGCCTACGAGCAGTATTTC. Looking up the rest from reference TRBV13 and TRBJ2-7 gives the full variable domain: AAGVIQSPRHLIKEKRETATLKCYPIPRHDTVYWYQQGPGQDPQFLISFYEKMQSDKGSIPDRFSAQQFSDYHSELNMSSLELGDSALYFCVSSLNRAYEQYFGPGTRLTVT.

This clonotype has more than one count but fewer than ten. This sequence joins TRBV28 and TRBJ2-1, with 10 positions matching TRBD1. Trimming took 3 bases from V and 8 from J; bases not matched to a gene: 7. Germline CDR1 reads MDHEN; CDR2 reads SYDVKM. The CDR3 sequence is 15 residues long. CDR3 DNA: TGTGCCAGCAGTTTTTCCCTGACAGGGGGCGATGAGCAGTTCTTC. Translated, it gives CASSFSLTGGDEQFF. Full variable domain (rest looked up from reference TRBV28 and TRBJ2-1): DVKVTQSSRYLVKRTGEKVFLECVQDMDHENMFWYRQDPGLGLRLIYFSYDVKMKEKGDIPEGYSVSREKKERFSLILESASTNQTSMYLCASSFSLTGGDEQFFGPGTRLTVL.

Concerning this clonotype itself: The junction shows a germline mismatch at one end, possibly a read error. The chain couples TRBV29-1 to TRBJ2-7, with 8 bases that match TRBD1. The germline V gene encodes CDR1 SQVTM and CDR2 ANQGSEA. The CDR3 covers 12 residues. The CDR3 nucleotides read TGCAGCCTTGGGACAGGTTGGTGGGAGCAGTATTTC. This translates into CSLGTGWWEQYF.

Ten or more counts support this clonotype. The gene calls are TRBV20-1 and TRBJ1-5; D possibly corresponds to TRBD1 (5 bases). Trimming took 5 bases from V and 2 from J, leaving 19 bases between them. The CDR3 is 16 residues long. The germline V gene encodes CDR1 DFQATT and CDR2 SNEGSKA (reference sequence). The CDR3 nucleotides are TGCAGTGCTGGCACGAGGGGCAATAATCGCAATCAGCCCCAGCATTTT. Residues: CSAGTRGNNRNQPQHF.

A word on this clonotype: Mismatch with germline at one junction end may stem from a read error. The rearrangement joins TRBV4-3 to TRBJ1-1, with D perhaps TRBD1 (5 bases). CDR1 is LGHNA and CDR2 is YSLEER in the germline V gene. The CDR3 is 13 amino acids. The CDR3 DNA reads as TGCGCTAGCAGCCAAGAGCGTGGGACTGAAGCTCTCTTT. Protein sequence: CASSQERGTEALF.

A word on this clonotype: A junction boundary mismatches the germline segment, possibly from a read error. The chain has TRBV11-3 and TRBJ1-5; unclear D gene. Per the germline V gene, CDR1 is SGHNT and CDR2 is YENEEA. CDR3 length: 15 amino acids. CDR3 DNA: TGTGCCAGCAGCTCCCTACTATGGAGCGATCAGCCCCAGCATTTC. Its translation is CASSSLLWSDQPQHF.

A note on this clonotype: This may stem from a read error, because a much larger clone lies one nucleotide away. The chain employs TRBV10-3 and TRBJ1-1; no firm D call. This CDR3 comprises 13 residues. Germline V gene sequence: CDR1 ENHRY, CDR2 SYGVKD. The CDR3 nucleotides are TGTGCCATCAGTGACAGACCGAACACTGAAGCTTTATTT. It is translated as CAISDRPNTEALF.

On this clonotype: This may come from a read error, since a much larger clone is one base off. CDR3 in amino acids: CRARASAGGLETQYF. The CDR3 nucleotides read TGCAGAGCTAGGGCATCCGCAGGGGGCTTAGAGACCCAGTACTTC. This chain links TRBV20-1 with TRBJ2-5; 8 nucleotides match TRBD1. The germline gives CDR1 DFQATT, CDR2 SNEGSKA (reference sequence). The CDR3 has 15 amino acids.

A note on this clonotype: A much larger clone lies one base from this, so it may be a read error. The chain employs TRBV11-2 and TRBJ2-1, with D possibly being TRBD1 (5 bases). Germline loops: CDR1 SGHAT, CDR2 FQNNGV. This CDR3 has 13 amino acids. Written as DNA, the CDR3 is TGTGTCAGCAGCTTAGGTCCTCAGGGATGGAAGTTCTTC. Translated: CVSSLGPQGWKFF. Full variable domain (outside the CDR3, taken from reference TRBV11-2 and TRBJ2-1): EAGVAQSPRYKIIEKRQSVAFWCNPISGHATLYWYQQILGQGPKLLIQFQNNGVVDDSQLPKDRFSAERLKGVDSTLKIQPAKLEDSAVYLCVSSLGPQGWKFFGPGTRLTVL.

Only one count was recorded for this clonotype. This sequence may be a read error, since a much larger clone differs from it by one base. Lacking the conserved final phenylalanine or tryptophan, this CDR3 likely reflects a read error. CDR3 DNA sequence: TGCGCCAGCAGCCCCGGCCTCCCGGGCACTGAAGCTTTCATT. Translation: CASSPGLPGTEAFI. The V gene is TRBV10-1, the J gene TRBJ1-1, with D unclear. The ends were cut back, 6 bases at V and 4 bases at J, with 15 bases in the middle. CDR1 and CDR2 (germline): WNHNN, SYGVQD (reference sequence). The CDR3 runs to 14 residues.